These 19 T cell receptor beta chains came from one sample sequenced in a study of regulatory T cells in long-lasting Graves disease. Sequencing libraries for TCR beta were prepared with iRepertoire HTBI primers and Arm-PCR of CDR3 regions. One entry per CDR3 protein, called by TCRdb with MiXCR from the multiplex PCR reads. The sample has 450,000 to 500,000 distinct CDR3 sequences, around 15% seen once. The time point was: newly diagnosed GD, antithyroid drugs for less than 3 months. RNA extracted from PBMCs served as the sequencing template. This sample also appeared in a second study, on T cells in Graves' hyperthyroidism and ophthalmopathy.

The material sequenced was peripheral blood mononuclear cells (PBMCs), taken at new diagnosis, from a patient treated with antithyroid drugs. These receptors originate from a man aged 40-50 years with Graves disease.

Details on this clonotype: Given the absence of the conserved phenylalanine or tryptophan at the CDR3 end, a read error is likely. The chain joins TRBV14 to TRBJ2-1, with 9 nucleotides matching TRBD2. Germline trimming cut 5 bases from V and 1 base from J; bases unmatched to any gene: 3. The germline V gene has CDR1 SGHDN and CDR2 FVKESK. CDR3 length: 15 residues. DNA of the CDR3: TGTGCCAGCAGCAGGACTAGCGTGTCCTACAATGAGCAGTTCCTC. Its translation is CASSRTSVSYNEQFL.

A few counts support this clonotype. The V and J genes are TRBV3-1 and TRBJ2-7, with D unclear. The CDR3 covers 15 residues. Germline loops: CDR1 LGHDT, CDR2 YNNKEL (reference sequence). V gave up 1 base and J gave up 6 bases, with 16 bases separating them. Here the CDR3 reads CASSQGFGRPTEQYF. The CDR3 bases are TGTGCCAGCAGCCAAGGATTCGGCCGCCCGACCGAGCAGTACTTC.

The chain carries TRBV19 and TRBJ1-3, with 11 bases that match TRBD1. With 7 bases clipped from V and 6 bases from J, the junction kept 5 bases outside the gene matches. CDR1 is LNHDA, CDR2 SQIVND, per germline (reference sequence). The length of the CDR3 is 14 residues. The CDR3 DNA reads TGTGCCAGTACCCGGACAGGGGGCGAAAACACCATATATTTT. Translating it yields CASTRTGGENTIYF.

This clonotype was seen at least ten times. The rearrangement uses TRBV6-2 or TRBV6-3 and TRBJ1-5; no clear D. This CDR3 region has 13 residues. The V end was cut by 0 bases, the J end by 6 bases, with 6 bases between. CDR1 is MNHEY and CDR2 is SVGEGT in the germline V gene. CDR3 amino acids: CASSYSTIQPQHF. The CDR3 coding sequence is TGTGCCAGCAGTTACTCGACAATTCAGCCCCAGCATTTT.

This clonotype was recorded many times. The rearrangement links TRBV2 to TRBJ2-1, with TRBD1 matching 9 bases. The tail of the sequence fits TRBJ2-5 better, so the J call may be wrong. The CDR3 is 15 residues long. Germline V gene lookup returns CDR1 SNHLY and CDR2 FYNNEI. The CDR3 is CASIPDRGVSETQYF. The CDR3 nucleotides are TGTGCCAGCATTCCGGACAGGGGAGTATCAGAGACCCAGTACTTC.

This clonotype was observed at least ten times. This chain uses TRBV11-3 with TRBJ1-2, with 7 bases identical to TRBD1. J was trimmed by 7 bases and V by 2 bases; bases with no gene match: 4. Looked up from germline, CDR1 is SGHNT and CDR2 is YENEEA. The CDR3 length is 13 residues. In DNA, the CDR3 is TGTGCCAGCAGCTTAAGGGGGCTCCTTGGCTACACCTTC. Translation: CASSLRGLLGYTF.

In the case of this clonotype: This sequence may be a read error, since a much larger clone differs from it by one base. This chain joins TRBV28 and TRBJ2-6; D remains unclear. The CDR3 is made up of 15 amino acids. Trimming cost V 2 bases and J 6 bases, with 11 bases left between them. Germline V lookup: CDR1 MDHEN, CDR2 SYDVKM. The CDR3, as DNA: TGTGCCAGCAGTTTAGAATCAACGGAGGCCAACGTCCTGACTTTC. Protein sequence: CASSLESTEANVLTF.

The CDR3 region is CASSLFGQNNEQFF. In nucleotides, the CDR3 is TGCGCCAGCAGCTTGTTCGGACAGAACAATGAGCAGTTCTTC. The rearrangement joins TRBV5-1 to TRBJ2-1; D may be TRBD1 (6 bases). V dropped 1 base and J dropped 5 bases, with 10 bases sitting between them. The germline CDR1 and CDR2 sequences are SGHRS and YFSETQ. This CDR3 is built from 14 residues.

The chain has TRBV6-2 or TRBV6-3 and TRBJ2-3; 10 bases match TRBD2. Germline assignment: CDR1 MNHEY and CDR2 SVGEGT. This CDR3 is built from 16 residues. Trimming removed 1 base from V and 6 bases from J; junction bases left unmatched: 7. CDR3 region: CASSYWRLAGTDTQYF. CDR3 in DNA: TGTGCCAGCAGTTACTGGAGACTAGCGGGTACCGATACGCAGTATTTT.

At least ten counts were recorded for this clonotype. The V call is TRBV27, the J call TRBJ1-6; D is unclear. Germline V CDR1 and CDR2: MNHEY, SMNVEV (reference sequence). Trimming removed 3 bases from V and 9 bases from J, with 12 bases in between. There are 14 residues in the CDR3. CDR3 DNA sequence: TGTGCCAGCAGTTTGGGGTTTATCGGTTCACCCCTCCACTTT. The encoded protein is CASSLGFIGSPLHF.

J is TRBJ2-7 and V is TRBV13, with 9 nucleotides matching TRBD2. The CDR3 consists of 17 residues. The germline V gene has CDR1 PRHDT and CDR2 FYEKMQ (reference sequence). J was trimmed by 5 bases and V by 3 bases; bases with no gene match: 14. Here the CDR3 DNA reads TGTGCCAGCAGCTTCCGGCCTTTTGCGGGAGGGGTCCACGAGCAGTACTTC. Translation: CASSFRPFAGGVHEQYF.

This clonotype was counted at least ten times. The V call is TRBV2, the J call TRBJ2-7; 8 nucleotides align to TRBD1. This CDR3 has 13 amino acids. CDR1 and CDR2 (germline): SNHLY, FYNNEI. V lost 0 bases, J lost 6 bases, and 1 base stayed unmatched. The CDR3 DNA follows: TGTGCCAGCAGTGAAGCACAGGGGGGCGAGCAGTACTTC. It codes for CASSEAQGGEQYF.

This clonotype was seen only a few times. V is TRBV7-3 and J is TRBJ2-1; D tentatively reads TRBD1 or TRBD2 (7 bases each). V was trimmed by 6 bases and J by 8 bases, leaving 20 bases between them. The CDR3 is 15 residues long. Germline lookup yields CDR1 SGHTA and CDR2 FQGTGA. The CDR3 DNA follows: TGTGCCAGCAGACCCCGGGGAGGGGGCAGGGATGAGCAGTTCTTC. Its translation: CASRPRGGGRDEQFF.

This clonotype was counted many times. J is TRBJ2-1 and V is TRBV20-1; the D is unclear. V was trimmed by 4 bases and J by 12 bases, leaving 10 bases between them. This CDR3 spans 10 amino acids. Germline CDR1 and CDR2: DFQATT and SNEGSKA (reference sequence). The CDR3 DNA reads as TGCAGTGCTACGCCGCCGGGGCAGTTCTTC. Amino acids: CSATPPGQFF.

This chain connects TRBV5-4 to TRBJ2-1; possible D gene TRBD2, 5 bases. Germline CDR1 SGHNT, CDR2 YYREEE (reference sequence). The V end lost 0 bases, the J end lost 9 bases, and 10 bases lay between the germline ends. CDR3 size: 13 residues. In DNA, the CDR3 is TGTGCCAGCAGCTTGGTACTAGGAGTTGAGCAGTTCTTC. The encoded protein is CASSLVLGVEQFF.

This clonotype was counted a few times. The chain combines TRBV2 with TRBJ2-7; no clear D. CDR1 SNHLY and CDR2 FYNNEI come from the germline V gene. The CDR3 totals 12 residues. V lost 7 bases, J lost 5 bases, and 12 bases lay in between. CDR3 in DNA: TGTGCCAGCAAGGAAAATGAAGACGAGCAGTACTTC. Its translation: CASKENEDEQYF.

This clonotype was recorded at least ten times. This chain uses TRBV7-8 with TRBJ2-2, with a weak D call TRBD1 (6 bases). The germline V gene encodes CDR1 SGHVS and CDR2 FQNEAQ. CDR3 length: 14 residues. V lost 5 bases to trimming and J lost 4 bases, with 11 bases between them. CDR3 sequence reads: CASSTGHPTGELFF. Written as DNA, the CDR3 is TGTGCCAGCAGCACGGGACACCCCACCGGGGAGCTGTTTTTT. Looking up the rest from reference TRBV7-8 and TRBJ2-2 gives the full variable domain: GAGVSQSPRYKVAKRGQDVALRCDPISGHVSLFWYQQALGQGPEFLTYFQNEAQLDKSGLPSDRFFAERPEGSVSTLKIQRTQQEDSAVYLCASSTGHPTGELFFGEGSRLTVL.

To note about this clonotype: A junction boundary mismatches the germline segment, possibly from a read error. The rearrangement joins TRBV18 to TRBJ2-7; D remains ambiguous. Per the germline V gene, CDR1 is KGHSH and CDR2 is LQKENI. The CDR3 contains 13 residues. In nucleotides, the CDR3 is TGTGCCGGCTCACCCCCGAGCTCCTACGAGCAGTACTTC. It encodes CAGSPPSSYEQYF.

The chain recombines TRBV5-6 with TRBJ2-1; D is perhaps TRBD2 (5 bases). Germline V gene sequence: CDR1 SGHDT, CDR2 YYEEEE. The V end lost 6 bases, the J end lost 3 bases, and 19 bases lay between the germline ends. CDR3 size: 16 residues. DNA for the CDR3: TGTGCCAGCACCCTTTTAGGCCAGAGGGACTACAATGAGCAGTTCTTC. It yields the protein CASTLLGQRDYNEQFF.